A selection of T cell receptor beta chains follows, all from one sample in a study of shared clonotypes between healthy human individuals. Assay used: immunoSEQ multiplex PCR; TCRdb lists only in-frame clones, some missing. The table lists a few million clones, more than 80% of them singletons, with about 0.13% in the top ten. Sequenced sample: naive CD4+ T cells sorted from blood. These receptors came from a man aged 18 to 35 in good health. Each CDR3 is given with its conserved first and last residue. The order of the fields is J gene, D gene, V gene, clone size, CDR3 DNA, CDR3 protein. D genes are given only for firm matches. Clone size is not always given. Where it is, it says once, few, many or a class for expanded clones.

J gene: TRBJ2-5
D gene: NA
V gene: TRBV29-1
clone size: NA
CDR3 DNA: TGCAGCGTTGTGGCAGGGGCTAGGGAGACCCAGTACTTC
CDR3 protein: CSVVAGARETQYF

J gene: TRBJ2-5
D gene: NA
V gene: TRBV6-5
clone size: NA
CDR3 DNA: TGTGCCAGCAGTGCAGACGGGCGCAGGACCCAGTACTTC
CDR3 protein: CASSADGRRTQYF

J gene: TRBJ1-5
D gene: TRBD1
V gene: TRBV6-1
clone size: NA
CDR3 DNA: TGTGCCAGCAGTGAGGGACAGCTAATAAGCAATCAGCCCCAGCATTTT
CDR3 protein: CASSEGQLISNQPQHF

J gene: TRBJ2-3
D gene: NA
V gene: TRBV7-2
clone size: NA
CDR3 DNA: TGTGCCAGCAGCTTCCCCCCTCTCACAGATACGCAGTATTTT
CDR3 protein: CASSFPPLTDTQYF

J gene: TRBJ1-1
D gene: NA
V gene: TRBV5-6
clone size: NA
CDR3 DNA: TGTGCCAGCAGCTTGCAGGGGCTCATGAACACTGAAGCTTTCTTT
CDR3 protein: CASSLQGLMNTEAFF

J gene: TRBJ2-2
D gene: TRBD1
V gene: TRBV7-8
clone size: once
CDR3 DNA: TGTGCCAGCCTATCTGACAGGGTAGTAACCGGGGAGCTGTTTTTT
CDR3 protein: CASLSDRVVTGELFF

J gene: TRBJ1-5
D gene: NA
V gene: TRBV30
clone size: NA
CDR3 DNA: TGTGCCTGGAGTCACAGGGCGGGAAGCAATCAGCCCCAGCATTTT
CDR3 protein: CAWSHRAGSNQPQHF

J gene: TRBJ2-7
D gene: TRBD1
V gene: TRBV19
clone size: NA
CDR3 DNA: TGTGCCAGTAGTATTATGGGGACAGGCCTCTACGAGCAGTACTTC
CDR3 protein: CASSIMGTGLYEQYF

J gene: TRBJ2-1
D gene: TRBD2
V gene: TRBV4-3
clone size: once
CDR3 DNA: TGCGCCAGCAGCCAAGTGGGGACTAGTTCCGGTGAGCAGTTCTTC
CDR3 protein: CASSQVGTSSGEQFF

J gene: TRBJ1-5
D gene: NA
V gene: TRBV6-6
clone size: NA
CDR3 DNA: TGTGCCAGCTCGGACAGAAGCAATCAGCCCCAGCATTTT
CDR3 protein: CASSDRSNQPQHF

J gene: TRBJ2-2
D gene: NA
V gene: TRBV19
clone size: NA
CDR3 DNA: TGTGCCAGTAGTATAGAACTCGACACCGGGGAGCTGTTTTTT
CDR3 protein: CASSIELDTGELFF

J gene: TRBJ1-2
D gene: NA
V gene: TRBV11-2
clone size: once
CDR3 DNA: TGTGCCAGCAGCTTATCACAGGGAAATGGCTACACCTTC
CDR3 protein: CASSLSQGNGYTF

J gene: TRBJ2-7
D gene: NA
V gene: TRBV5-1
clone size: NA
CDR3 DNA: TGCGCCAGCGGAAACCCGGAGGCCTACGAGCAGTACTTC
CDR3 protein: CASGNPEAYEQYF

J gene: TRBJ1-1
D gene: NA
V gene: TRBV7-6
clone size: NA
CDR3 DNA: TGTGCCAGCAGCTTAGAGCCCCCGGGGGGGAACACTGAAGCTTTCTTT
CDR3 protein: CASSLEPPGGNTEAFF

J gene: TRBJ2-6
D gene: TRBD1
V gene: TRBV13
clone size: NA
CDR3 DNA: TGTGCCAGCAGCAAACTCGGGACAGGGGGGGCCAACGTCCTGACTTTC
CDR3 protein: CASSKLGTGGANVLTF

J gene: TRBJ1-2
D gene: NA
V gene: TRBV7-9
clone size: NA
CDR3 DNA: TGTGCCAGCAGCAAGTCAGGAGACGGCTACACCTTC
CDR3 protein: CASSKSGDGYTF

J gene: TRBJ2-5
D gene: TRBD1
V gene: TRBV18
clone size: NA
CDR3 DNA: TGTGCCAGCTCACCGAACAGGGGGGAGACCCAGTACTTC
CDR3 protein: CASSPNRGETQYF

J gene: TRBJ2-7
D gene: NA
V gene: TRBV6-5
clone size: NA
CDR3 DNA: TGTGCCAGCAGCCCCCAGGATGTCTACGAGCAGTACTTC
CDR3 protein: CASSPQDVYEQYF

J gene: TRBJ1-3
D gene: TRBD1
V gene: TRBV5-6
clone size: NA
CDR3 DNA: TGTGCCAGCAGCTTCCGACAGGGATCGGCTGGAAACACCATATATTTT
CDR3 protein: CASSFRQGSAGNTIYF

J gene: TRBJ2-1
D gene: TRBD2
V gene: TRBV5-5
clone size: NA
CDR3 DNA: TGTGCCAGCAGCTTGACTAGCGGGAGATGGTACAATGAGCAGTTCTTC
CDR3 protein: CASSLTSGRWYNEQFF

J gene: TRBJ2-1
D gene: TRBD2
V gene: TRBV6-4
clone size: NA
CDR3 DNA: TGTGCCAGCAGTGACGTTCTGTGGCGGGAGGACTACAATGAGCAGTTCTTC
CDR3 protein: CASSDVLWREDYNEQFF

J gene: TRBJ1-2
D gene: NA
V gene: TRBV25-1
clone size: NA
CDR3 DNA: TGTGCCAGCAGTTCTCAGGGAGGGCACTATGGCTACACCTTC
CDR3 protein: CASSSQGGHYGYTF

J gene: TRBJ2-2
D gene: TRBD2
V gene: TRBV4-3
clone size: NA
CDR3 DNA: TGCGCCAGCAGCCTACAGCGGGAGATTGAAACCGGGGAGCTGTTTTTT
CDR3 protein: CASSLQREIETGELFF

J gene: TRBJ1-2
D gene: TRBD1
V gene: TRBV5-6
clone size: once
CDR3 DNA: TGTGCCAGCAGCGCTTTCCGGGACAGGAGCCTTTCTGGCTATGGCTACACCTTC
CDR3 protein: CASSAFRDRSLSGYGYTF

J gene: TRBJ2-1
D gene: TRBD2
V gene: TRBV7-9
clone size: NA
CDR3 DNA: TGTGCCAGCAGCTTGACTAGCGGATACAATGAGCAGTTCTTC
CDR3 protein: CASSLTSGYNEQFF

J gene: TRBJ2-3
D gene: NA
V gene: TRBV6-5
clone size: NA
CDR3 DNA: TGTGCCAGCTCCGGACTGCCTATCACAGATACGCAGTATTTT
CDR3 protein: CASSGLPITDTQYF

J gene: TRBJ1-2
D gene: NA
V gene: TRBV19
clone size: NA
CDR3 DNA: TGTGCCAGTAGTATCCAGGACAGACTCTATGGCTACACCTTC
CDR3 protein: CASSIQDRLYGYTF

J gene: TRBJ2-5
D gene: TRBD1
V gene: TRBV2
clone size: NA
CDR3 DNA: TGTGCCAGCAGAGAGGACAGGGTGATCACCCAGTACTTC
CDR3 protein: CASREDRVITQYF

J gene: TRBJ1-3
D gene: NA
V gene: TRBV18
clone size: NA
CDR3 DNA: TGTGCCAGCTCACCGGGACCGCTCTCTGGAAACACCATATATTTT
CDR3 protein: CASSPGPLSGNTIYF

J gene: TRBJ2-3
D gene: TRBD2
V gene: TRBV5-1
clone size: NA
CDR3 DNA: TGCGCCAGCAGCTTGGGGGTTCCGGGTAGGGGACTAAGCACAGATACGCAGTATTTT
CDR3 protein: CASSLGVPGRGLSTDTQYF

J gene: TRBJ2-1
D gene: NA
V gene: TRBV9
clone size: NA
CDR3 DNA: TGTGCCAGCAGCGAGAAAGTACAGGCAGAGCAGTTCTTC
CDR3 protein: CASSEKVQAEQFF

J gene: TRBJ2-2
D gene: NA
V gene: TRBV7-2
clone size: NA
CDR3 DNA: TGTGCCAGCAGCTTGTGGGCTCGGGGGGAGCTGTTTTTT
CDR3 protein: CASSLWARGELFF

J gene: TRBJ2-5
D gene: TRBD1
V gene: TRBV5-1
clone size: NA
CDR3 DNA: TGCGCCAGCAGCTTGCAGGACAGGGCCCTGGGGGCCCAGTACTTC
CDR3 protein: CASSLQDRALGAQYF

J gene: TRBJ1-1
D gene: NA
V gene: TRBV20-1
clone size: many
CDR3 DNA: TGCAGTGCTAGAGGGAACACTGAAGCTTTCTTT
CDR3 protein: CSARGNTEAFF

J gene: TRBJ2-5
D gene: NA
V gene: TRBV6-6
clone size: NA
CDR3 DNA: TGTGCCAGCAGTGCCTCCGGGACTGCGCAAGAGACCCAGTACTTC
CDR3 protein: CASSASGTAQETQYF

J gene: TRBJ2-3
D gene: TRBD2
V gene: TRBV19
clone size: NA
CDR3 DNA: TGTGCCAGTAGTATCCTTACTAGCGGGGGGGGAACAGATACGCAGTATTTT
CDR3 protein: CASSILTSGGGTDTQYF

J gene: TRBJ2-5
D gene: TRBD2
V gene: TRBV7-9
clone size: NA
CDR3 DNA: TGTGCCAGTACCGAGACTAGCGGGAGGGCCTGGGAGACCCAGTACTTC
CDR3 protein: CASTETSGRAWETQYF

J gene: TRBJ1-5
D gene: NA
V gene: TRBV11-2
clone size: NA
CDR3 DNA: TGTGCCAGCAGCTTAAGTAGCGGGGGCGGCAATCAGCCCCAGCATTTT
CDR3 protein: CASSLSSGGGNQPQHF

J gene: TRBJ1-2
D gene: NA
V gene: TRBV6-5
clone size: once
CDR3 DNA: TGTGCCAGCAGTTACAAAGGGACACGACTCTATGGCTACACCTTC
CDR3 protein: CASSYKGTRLYGYTF

J gene: TRBJ1-2
D gene: NA
V gene: TRBV5-4
clone size: NA
CDR3 DNA: TGTGCCAGCAGCTTTGAACAGGCGGCCCTAAACTATGGCTACACCTTC
CDR3 protein: CASSFEQAALNYGYTF

J gene: TRBJ2-1
D gene: NA
V gene: TRBV11-2
clone size: NA
CDR3 DNA: TGTGCCAGCAGCTTAGTGGCCCTGAGCTCCTACAATGAGCAGTTCTTC
CDR3 protein: CASSLVALSSYNEQFF

J gene: TRBJ2-5
D gene: NA
V gene: TRBV5-5
clone size: NA
CDR3 DNA: TGTGCCAGCAGCCGGAGTCGATCCCAAGAGACCCAGTACTTC
CDR3 protein: CASSRSRSQETQYF

J gene: TRBJ2-2
D gene: TRBD2
V gene: TRBV10-1
clone size: NA
CDR3 DNA: TGCGCCAGCAGACCAGGACTAGCGGGGGCGAACACCGGGGAGCTGTTTTTT
CDR3 protein: CASRPGLAGANTGELFF

J gene: TRBJ2-1
D gene: TRBD2
V gene: TRBV5-4
clone size: NA
CDR3 DNA: TGTGCCAGCAGCTTGGAGGCTAGCGGGGGATACAATGAGCAGTTCTTC
CDR3 protein: CASSLEASGGYNEQFF

J gene: TRBJ2-2
D gene: TRBD1
V gene: TRBV5-1
clone size: NA
CDR3 DNA: TGCGCCAGCAGCTTGAGGGCAGGGGGCCCCGGGGAGCTGTTTTTT
CDR3 protein: CASSLRAGGPGELFF

J gene: TRBJ2-5
D gene: TRBD2
V gene: TRBV10-3
clone size: NA
CDR3 DNA: TGTGCCATTCGGGGACTAGCGGAAGAGACCCAGTACTTC
CDR3 protein: CAIRGLAEETQYF

J gene: TRBJ2-1
D gene: TRBD2
V gene: TRBV29-1
clone size: NA
CDR3 DNA: TGCAGCGTTGACGAGGTAGCGGGAGTTCATGAGCAGTTCTTC
CDR3 protein: CSVDEVAGVHEQFF

J gene: TRBJ2-5
D gene: TRBD2
V gene: TRBV6-5
clone size: once
CDR3 DNA: TGTGCCAGCAGTTACTCGAATAGCGGGGGGGAGACCCAGTACTTC
CDR3 protein: CASSYSNSGGETQYF

J gene: TRBJ2-4
D gene: NA
V gene: TRBV9
clone size: NA
CDR3 DNA: TGTGCCAGCAGCGGGGGACTAGCCAAAAACATTCAGTACTTC
CDR3 protein: CASSGGLAKNIQYF

J gene: TRBJ1-3
D gene: NA
V gene: TRBV19
clone size: NA
CDR3 DNA: TGTGCCAGTAGTATCGTCGGGGCCTCTGGAAACACCATATATTTT
CDR3 protein: CASSIVGASGNTIYF

J gene: TRBJ2-3
D gene: NA
V gene: TRBV5-1
clone size: NA
CDR3 DNA: TGCGCCAGCAGCTTGGAGGGTCGCACAGATACGCAGTATTTT
CDR3 protein: CASSLEGRTDTQYF

J gene: TRBJ2-1
D gene: NA
V gene: TRBV20-1
clone size: NA
CDR3 DNA: TGCAGTGCGGGACTCTACAATGAGCAGTTCTTC
CDR3 protein: CSAGLYNEQFF

J gene: TRBJ2-5
D gene: TRBD1
V gene: TRBV19
clone size: NA
CDR3 DNA: TGTGCCAGTACTGGACAGGGGGCCGGCGGGGAGACCCAGTACTTC
CDR3 protein: CASTGQGAGGETQYF

J gene: TRBJ2-1
D gene: TRBD2
V gene: TRBV6-7
clone size: NA
CDR3 DNA: TGTGCCAGCAGCTACCCCGTGACTAGCTCCATCGGGGATGAGCAGTTCTTC
CDR3 protein: CASSYPVTSSIGDEQFF

J gene: TRBJ1-1
D gene: NA
V gene: TRBV5-4
clone size: NA
CDR3 DNA: TGTGCCAGCAGCTTGGCCGCTATGAACACTGAAGCTTTCTTT
CDR3 protein: CASSLAAMNTEAFF